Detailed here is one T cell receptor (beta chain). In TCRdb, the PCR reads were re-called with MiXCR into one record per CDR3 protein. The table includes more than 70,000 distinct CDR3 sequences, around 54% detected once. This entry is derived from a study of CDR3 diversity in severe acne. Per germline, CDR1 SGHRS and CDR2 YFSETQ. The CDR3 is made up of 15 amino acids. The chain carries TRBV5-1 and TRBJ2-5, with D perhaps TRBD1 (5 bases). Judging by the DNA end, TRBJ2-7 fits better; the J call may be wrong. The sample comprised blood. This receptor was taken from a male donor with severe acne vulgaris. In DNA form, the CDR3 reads TGCGCCAGCAGCTTGGATCAACAGGCTTACTACGAGCAGTACTTC. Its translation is CASSLDQQAYYEQYF.